Described below is a single T cell receptor (beta chain) sequence and its context. Its target is unknown. The record originates from a study of CD4+ T cells in melanoma. CDR1 SGHDN and CDR2 FVKESK come from the germline V gene. Deletions cut 0 bases from V and 5 bases from J, with 7 bases between. The CDR3 has 13 residues. Overall study findings and caveats: CD8+ T cell, macrophage and B cell function reportedly correlated with neoantigen-specific CD4+ T cells. In melanoma, neoantigen-specific CD4+ T cells reportedly differed in differentiation state.

The repertoire was sequenced with immunoSEQ multiplex PCR; TCRdb's copy has only in-frame clones and lacks some. The repertoire includes 45,000 or so clones, approximately 89% of them detected once, and over 9.5% sits in the top ten. The clonotype was recovered from a human donor with melanoma. Sample: peripheral blood. The V call is TRBV14, the J call TRBJ2-5; unclear D gene. CDR3 nucleotides: TGTGCCAGCAGCCAAGAAAGTTATGAGACCCAGTACTTC. It translates to CASSQESYETQYF.